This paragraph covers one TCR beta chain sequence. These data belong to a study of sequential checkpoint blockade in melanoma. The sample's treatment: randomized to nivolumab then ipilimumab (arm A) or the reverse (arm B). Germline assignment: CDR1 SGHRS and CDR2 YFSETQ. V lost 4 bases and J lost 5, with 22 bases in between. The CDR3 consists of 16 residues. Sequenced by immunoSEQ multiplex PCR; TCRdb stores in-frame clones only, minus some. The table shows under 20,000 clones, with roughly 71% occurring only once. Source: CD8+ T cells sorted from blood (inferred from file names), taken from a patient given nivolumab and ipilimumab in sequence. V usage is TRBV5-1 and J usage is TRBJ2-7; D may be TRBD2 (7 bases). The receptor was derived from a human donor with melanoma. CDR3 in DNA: TGCGCCAGCAGCGGGGGGGATGGGGGCTCCAGTGACGAGCAGTACTTC. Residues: CASSGGDGGSSDEQYF.